The present T cell receptor (beta chain) was sequenced within a study of blood T cell repertoires in COVID-19. Study-wide background: Researchers got acute and convalescent COVID-19 samples from the United States, Italy and Spain. T cells, B-cell-depleted T cells, or PBMCs provided the cDNA or gDNA that served as material.

The protocol was immunoSEQ multiplex PCR, while the TCRdb copy is restricted to in-frame clones and leaves out a portion. Among 110,000 to 150,000 clones listed, around 85% were seen once. Two negative PCRs, clearance, or symptom resolution were required of recovered Cohort 3 donors. V gave up 5 bases and J gave up 4 bases, with 15 bases separating them. The CDR3 extends over 15 amino acids. Looked up from germline, CDR1 is SGHNT and CDR2 is YENEEA. Sequenced material: PBMCs or T cells enriched from blood (not recorded which). The genes are TRBV11-3 and TRBJ2-1; TRBD2 might be the D (5 bases). The receptor's source is a woman in her 40s who had recovered from COVID-19. CDR3 in amino acids: CASSVEGTEYNEQFF. As DNA, the CDR3 is TGTGCCAGCAGCGTTGAGGGTACGGAATACAATGAGCAGTTCTTC.